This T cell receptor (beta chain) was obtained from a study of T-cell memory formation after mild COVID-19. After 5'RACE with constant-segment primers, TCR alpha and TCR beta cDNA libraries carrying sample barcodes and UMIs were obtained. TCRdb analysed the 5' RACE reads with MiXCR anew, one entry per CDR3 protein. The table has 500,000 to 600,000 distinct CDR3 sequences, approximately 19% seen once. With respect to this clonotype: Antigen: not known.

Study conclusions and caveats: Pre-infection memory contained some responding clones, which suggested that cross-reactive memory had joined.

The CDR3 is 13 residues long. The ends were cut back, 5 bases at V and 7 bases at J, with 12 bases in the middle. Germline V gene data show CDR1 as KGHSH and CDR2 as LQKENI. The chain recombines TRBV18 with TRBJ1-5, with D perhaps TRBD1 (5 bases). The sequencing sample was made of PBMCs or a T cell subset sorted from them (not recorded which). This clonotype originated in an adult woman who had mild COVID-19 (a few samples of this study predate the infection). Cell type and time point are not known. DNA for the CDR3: TGTGCCAGCTCAAAAACCCGGGACCAGCCCCAGCATTTT. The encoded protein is CASSKTRDQPQHF.